This passage covers 10 T cell receptor beta chains from one sample sequenced in a study of cytomegalovirus exposure and HLA in healthy donors. Profiling relied on immunoSEQ multiplex PCR, and the TCRdb table lists in-frame clones only, not all of them. The sample carries about 160,000 clones, 88% recorded once. Sequencing was performed on PBMCs. These receptors all come from a young man in good health and CMV-seronegative.

The chain uses TRBV4-1 and TRBJ2-7; the D is unclear. V gave up 1 base and J gave up 5 bases, with 12 bases separating them. The CDR3 is 14 amino acids. Germline CDR1 is MGHRA and CDR2 is YSYEKL. The chain's CDR3 is CASSQVPSEDEQYF. The CDR3 DNA reads TGCGCCAGCAGCCAAGTCCCGTCAGAGGACGAGCAGTACTTC.

The J gene is TRBJ1-2, the V gene TRBV29-1, with 7 bases that match TRBD1. The CDR3 contains 12 residues. V trimming: 3 bases; J trimming: 4 bases; junction bases outside the gene matches: 2. Germline-derived CDR1 and CDR2 are SQVTM and ANQGSEA. CDR3 sequence reads: CSVDGTVYGYTF. As DNA, the CDR3 is TGCAGCGTTGACGGGACAGTCTATGGCTACACCTTC.

V and J are TRBV10-1 and TRBJ1-5; D may be TRBD1 (5 bases). The CDR3 contains 15 residues. Germline V gene sequence: CDR1 WNHNN, CDR2 SYGVQD (reference sequence). V lost 2 bases, J lost 8 bases, and 16 bases lay in between. The chain's CDR3 is CASSEMGLTPKPQHF. The CDR3 nucleotides read TGCGCCAGCAGTGAGATGGGGCTAACGCCGAAGCCCCAGCATTTT.

This sequence joins TRBV9 and TRBJ1-4; 11 bases map to TRBD1. V dropped 3 bases and J dropped 10; count of bases not matched to a gene: 14. CDR1 SGDLS and CDR2 YYNGEE come from the germline V gene. The CDR3 spans 17 residues. The CDR3 spells CASSAPGTGGSLGKLFF. In DNA, the CDR3 is TGTGCCAGCAGCGCCCCCGGGACAGGGGGATCTCTCGGAAAACTGTTTTTT. The full variable domain, rest sourced from reference TRBV9 and TRBJ1-4, is DSGVTQTPKHLITATGQRVTLRCSPRSGDLSVYWYQQSLDQGLQFLIQYYNGEERAKGNILERFSAQQFPDLHSELNLSSLELGDSALYFCASSAPGTGGSLGKLFFGSGTQLSVL.

This chain links TRBV18 with TRBJ2-3; 11 bases line up with TRBD2. The CDR3 sequence is 17 residues long. In germline, CDR1 is KGHSH, CDR2 LQKENI. Trimming cost V 3 bases and J 1 base; bases outside gene matches: 6. The CDR3 DNA reads as TGTGCCAGCTCACCTCTAGAGACTAGCGGGGGCACAGATACGCAGTATTTT. This codes for CASSPLETSGGTDTQYF.

The CDR3 DNA reads as TGCGCCAGCAGCTTGGGTTCGGCCGAGGGGGCAGATACGCAGTATTTT. The encoded protein is CASSLGSAEGADTQYF. The rearrangement joins TRBV5-1 to TRBJ2-3; D might be TRBD1 (6 bases). V was shortened by 0 bases and J by 4 bases, with 15 bases between the two germline ends. There are 16 residues in the CDR3. CDR1 SGHRS and CDR2 YFSETQ come from the germline V gene.

V usage is TRBV4-3 and J usage is TRBJ2-7; 8 bases are a match to TRBD2. Per germline, CDR1 LGHNA and CDR2 YSLEER. Trimming cost V 0 bases and J 2 bases; bases outside gene matches: 12. The CDR3 has 18 residues. The CDR3 region is CASSQENFGGRSAYEQYF. The CDR3 region has the DNA TGCGCCAGCAGCCAAGAAAATTTCGGCGGGAGGTCTGCCTACGAGCAGTACTTC.

V usage is TRBV6-6 and J usage is TRBJ1-3; possible D gene TRBD1, 6 bases. Trimming pared 8 bases from V and 7 bases from J, leaving 21 bases between. The CDR3 has 15 amino acids. The germline gives CDR1 MNHNY, CDR2 SVGAGI (reference sequence). Here the CDR3 reads CASSPLGDTANTIYF. The DNA for the CDR3 is TGTGCCAGCTCTCCCTTGGGGGACACCGCCAACACCATATATTTT.

The V call is TRBV2, the J call TRBJ2-7; 7 bases are a match to TRBD1. In germline, CDR1 is SNHLY, CDR2 FYNNEI. V lost 6 bases to trimming and J lost 1 base; unmatched junction nucleotides: 9. This CDR3 comprises 15 residues. The CDR3 DNA follows: TGTGCCAGCAGAGCCGCCGGGACAGCTTCCTACGAGCAGTACTTC. Its translation: CASRAAGTASYEQYF.

The chain links TRBV7-8 to TRBJ2-7; the match to TRBD1 covers 12 bases. The V segment lost 4 bases and the J segment 7 bases; nucleotides outside the gene matches: 5. The CDR3 is 14 residues long. Germline values: CDR1 SGHVS, CDR2 FQNEAQ. The CDR3 region is CASSWGQGAREQYF. CDR3 DNA sequence: TGTGCCAGCAGCTGGGGACAGGGGGCAAGGGAGCAGTACTTC. The whole variable domain, remainder taken from reference TRBV7-8 and TRBJ2-7, is GAGVSQSPRYKVAKRGQDVALRCDPISGHVSLFWYQQALGQGPEFLTYFQNEAQLDKSGLPSDRFFAERPEGSVSTLKIQRTQQEDSAVYLCASSWGQGAREQYFGPGTRLTVT.